The T cell receptor (beta chain) described here comes from a study of T cell responses to AZD1222 COVID-19 vaccine. Study-level results: The repertoires were collected only after the peak T cell response. Just 5 or 6 AZD1222 recipients tested seropositive at baseline. The donor group comprised mostly white British people and more females; the analysis possibly underestimated clonal diversity.

The CDR3 is made up of 15 amino acids. From germline, CDR1 is LGHDT and CDR2 YNNKEL (reference sequence). V was clipped by 1 base and J by 1 base, with 10 bases between them. The method was immunoSEQ multiplex PCR; TCRdb's version includes in-frame clones alone and lacks a portion of them. The sample yields 200,000 to 250,000 clones, approximately 94% seen once. With respect to this clone: Its antigen remains unidentified.

The J gene is TRBJ2-5, the V gene TRBV3-1 (or the pseudogene TRBV3-2), with D perhaps TRBD1 or TRBD2 (5 bases each). The sequence came from an adult who received the MenACWY meningococcal vaccine as a control. Specimen: peripheral blood, collected 28 days after the second dose of the MenACWY control vaccine. The CDR3 sequence: CASSQAGLAQETQYF. CDR3 sequence (DNA): TGTGCCAGCAGCCAAGCGGGGCTTGCCCAAGAGACCCAGTACTTC.